The clone carrying this T cell receptor beta chain was seen a handful of times. Alongside a J-beta primer mix, a sample-barcoded 5' primer served in a second PCR lasting 7 to 11 cycles. TCRdb reprocessed the 5' RACE reads with MiXCR, giving one entry per CDR3 protein. This sample has some 1.5 million distinct CDR3 sequences, with approximately 30% found just once. This sample was included in a study of blood T cells in healthy people across ages. CDR3 length equals 15 residues. Germline V lookup: CDR1 SGHVS, CDR2 FNYEAQ. V and J are TRBV7-6 and TRBJ2-4, with 8 bases that match TRBD1. The assigned J gene may be wrong: the sequence end matches TRBJ2-7 better. Sequencing was done on a sample of blood. The TCR originated in a woman younger than 45 in good health. CDR3 in DNA: TGTGCCAGCACCCGGGGGACGGACAGGGCCTACGAGCAGTACTTC. It translates to CASTRGTDRAYEQYF.